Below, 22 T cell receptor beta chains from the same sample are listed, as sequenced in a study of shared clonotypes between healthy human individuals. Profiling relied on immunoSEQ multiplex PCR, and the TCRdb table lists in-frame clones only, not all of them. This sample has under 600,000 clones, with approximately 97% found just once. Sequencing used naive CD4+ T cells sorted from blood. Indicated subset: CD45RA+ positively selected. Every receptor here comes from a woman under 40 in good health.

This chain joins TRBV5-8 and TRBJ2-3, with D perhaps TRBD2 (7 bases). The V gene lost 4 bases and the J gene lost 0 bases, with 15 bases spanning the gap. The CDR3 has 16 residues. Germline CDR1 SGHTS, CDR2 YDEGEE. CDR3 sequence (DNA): TGTGCCAGCAGCCCGTCACAGGGAGGGAGCACAGATACGCAGTATTTT. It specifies CASSPSQGGSTDTQYF.

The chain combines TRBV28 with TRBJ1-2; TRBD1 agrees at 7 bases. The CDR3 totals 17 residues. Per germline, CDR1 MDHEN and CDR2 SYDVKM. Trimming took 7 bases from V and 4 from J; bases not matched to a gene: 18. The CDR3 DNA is TGTGCCAGCACACCAGAAACAAAAACAGGGGAGGGCTATGGCTACACCTTC. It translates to CASTPETKTGEGYGYTF.

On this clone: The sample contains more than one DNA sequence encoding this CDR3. CDR3 DNA: TGTGCCAGCAGTTTCGGGGGGTATGGCTACACCTTC. Translation: CASSFGGYGYTF. V usage is TRBV28 and J usage is TRBJ1-2; tentatively, D is TRBD1 (5 bases). Germline CDR1 and CDR2: MDHEN and SYDVKM. The CDR3 contains 12 residues. The V end lost 3 bases, the J end lost 5 bases, and 7 bases lay between the germline ends.

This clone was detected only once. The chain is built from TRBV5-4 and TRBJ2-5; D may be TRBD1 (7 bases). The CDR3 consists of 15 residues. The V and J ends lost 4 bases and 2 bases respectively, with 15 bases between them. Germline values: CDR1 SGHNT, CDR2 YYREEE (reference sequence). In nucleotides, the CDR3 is TGTGCCAGCAGCCAGGGGGGTGCGGGACAAGAGACCCAGTACTTC. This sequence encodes CASSQGGAGQETQYF.

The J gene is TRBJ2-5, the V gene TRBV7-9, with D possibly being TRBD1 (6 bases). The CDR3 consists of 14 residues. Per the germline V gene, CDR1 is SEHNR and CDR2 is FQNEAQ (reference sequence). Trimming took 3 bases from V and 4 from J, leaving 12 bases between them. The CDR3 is CASSLGAGPETQYF. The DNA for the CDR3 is TGTGCCAGCAGCTTGGGGGCAGGACCAGAGACCCAGTACTTC.

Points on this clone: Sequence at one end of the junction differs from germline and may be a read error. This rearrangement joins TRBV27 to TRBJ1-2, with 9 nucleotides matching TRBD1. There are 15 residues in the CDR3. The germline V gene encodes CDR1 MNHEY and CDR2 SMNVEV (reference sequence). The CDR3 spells CASSFPRDRDYGYTF. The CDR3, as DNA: TGTGCCAGCAGTTTCCCCCGGGACAGGGACTACGGCTACACCTTC.

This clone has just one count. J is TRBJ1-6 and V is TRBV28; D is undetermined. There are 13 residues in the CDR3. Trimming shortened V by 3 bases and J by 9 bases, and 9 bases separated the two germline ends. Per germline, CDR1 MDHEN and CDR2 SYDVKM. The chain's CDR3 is CASSFQEGSPLHF. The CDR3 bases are TGTGCCAGCAGTTTCCAGGAAGGTTCACCCCTCCACTTT.

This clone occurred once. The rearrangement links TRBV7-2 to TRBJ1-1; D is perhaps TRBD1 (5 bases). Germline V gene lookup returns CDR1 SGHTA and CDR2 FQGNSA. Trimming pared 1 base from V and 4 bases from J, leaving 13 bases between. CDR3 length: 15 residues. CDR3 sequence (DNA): TGTGCCAGCAGCTTAGAGAGCGCGGGGGGCACTGAAGCTTTCTTT. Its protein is CASSLESAGGTEAFF.

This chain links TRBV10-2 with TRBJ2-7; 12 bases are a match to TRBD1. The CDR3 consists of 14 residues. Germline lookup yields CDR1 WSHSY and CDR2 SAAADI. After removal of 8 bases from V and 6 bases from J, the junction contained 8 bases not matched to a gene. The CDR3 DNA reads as TGCGCCAGCCGGTCCCGGGGACAGGGGGCCGAGCAGTACTTC. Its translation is CASRSRGQGAEQYF.

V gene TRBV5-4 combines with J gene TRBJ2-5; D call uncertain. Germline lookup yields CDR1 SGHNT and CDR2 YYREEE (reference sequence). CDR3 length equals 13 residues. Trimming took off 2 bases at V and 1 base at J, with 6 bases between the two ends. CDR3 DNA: TGTGCCAGCAGCTTACCCCCCCAAGAGACCCAGTACTTC. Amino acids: CASSLPPQETQYF.

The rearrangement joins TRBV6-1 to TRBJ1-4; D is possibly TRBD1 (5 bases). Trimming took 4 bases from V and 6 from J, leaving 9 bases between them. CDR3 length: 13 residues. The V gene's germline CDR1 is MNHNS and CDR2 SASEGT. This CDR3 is CASSGQLDEKLFF. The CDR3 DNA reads TGTGCCAGCAGTGGACAGTTAGATGAAAAACTGTTTTTT.

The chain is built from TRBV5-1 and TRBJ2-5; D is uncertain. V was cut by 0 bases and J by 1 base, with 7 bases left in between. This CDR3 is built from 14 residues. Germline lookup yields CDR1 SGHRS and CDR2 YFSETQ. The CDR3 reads CASSLEAAQETQYF. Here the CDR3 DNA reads TGCGCCAGCAGCTTGGAGGCAGCCCAAGAGACCCAGTACTTC.

In DNA, the CDR3 is TGTGCCAGCTCTACCGGGCAGAGGGTGGGGGGTTGTCATTTT. Translation gives CASSTGQRVGGCHF. The J gene is TRBJ1-5, the V gene TRBV28, with D perhaps TRBD1 (5 bases). This CDR3 has 14 residues. Germline lookup yields CDR1 MDHEN and CDR2 SYDVKM. Trimming pared 8 bases from V and 16 bases from J, leaving 27 bases between.

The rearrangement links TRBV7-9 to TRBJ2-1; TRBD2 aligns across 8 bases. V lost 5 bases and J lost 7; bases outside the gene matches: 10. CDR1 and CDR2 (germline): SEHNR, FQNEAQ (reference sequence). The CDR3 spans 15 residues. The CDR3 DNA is TGTGCCAGCAGCAAACAAGCGGGAGAGGTGAATGAGCAGTTCTTC. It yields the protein CASSKQAGEVNEQFF.

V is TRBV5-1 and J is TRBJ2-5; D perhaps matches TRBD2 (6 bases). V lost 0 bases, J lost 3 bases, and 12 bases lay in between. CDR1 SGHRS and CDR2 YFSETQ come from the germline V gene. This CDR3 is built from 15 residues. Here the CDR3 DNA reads TGCGCCAGCAGCTTGGTTTGGGGCGGGGAAGAGACCCAGTACTTC. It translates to CASSLVWGGEETQYF.

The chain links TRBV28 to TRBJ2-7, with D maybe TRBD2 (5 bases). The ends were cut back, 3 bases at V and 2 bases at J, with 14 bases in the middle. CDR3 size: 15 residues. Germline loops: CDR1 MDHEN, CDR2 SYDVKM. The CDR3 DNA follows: TGTGCCAGCAGTTTGGGTCTAGCACCGACCTACGAGCAGTACTTC. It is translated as CASSLGLAPTYEQYF.

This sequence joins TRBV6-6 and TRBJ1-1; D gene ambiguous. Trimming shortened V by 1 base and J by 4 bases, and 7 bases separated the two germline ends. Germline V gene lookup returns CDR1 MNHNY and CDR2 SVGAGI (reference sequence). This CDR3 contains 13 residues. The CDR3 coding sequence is TGTGCCAGCAGTTACTTGGGGTCCACTGAAGCTTTCTTT. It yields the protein CASSYLGSTEAFF.

The DNA for the CDR3 is TGTGCCAGCAGTGAGGGGCGGGTTGAGCAGTTCTTC. Its protein is CASSEGRVEQFF. The rearrangement links TRBV25-1 to TRBJ2-1; possibly TRBD1 or TRBD2 for D (5 bases each). The CDR3 spans 12 residues. Germline loops: CDR1 MGHDK, CDR2 SYGVNS. V was cut by 3 bases and J by 9 bases, with 9 bases left in between.

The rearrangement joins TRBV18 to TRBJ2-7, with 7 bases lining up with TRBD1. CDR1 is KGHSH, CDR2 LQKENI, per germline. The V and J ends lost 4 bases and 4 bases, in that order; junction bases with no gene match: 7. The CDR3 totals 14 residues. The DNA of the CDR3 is TGTGCCAGCTCACTGGTGACAGGGACGTACGAGCAGTACTTC. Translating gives CASSLVTGTYEQYF.

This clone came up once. In DNA, the CDR3 is TGTGCCAGCAGGGATTTGGTTGGAAACACCATATATTTT. Its protein product is CASRDLVGNTIYF. This chain joins TRBV28 and TRBJ1-3; D unresolved. The CDR3 totals 13 residues. Germline V CDR1 and CDR2: MDHEN, SYDVKM. The V end lost 6 bases, the J end lost 3 bases, and 9 bases lay between the germline ends. Full variable domain (rest looked up from reference TRBV28 and TRBJ1-3): DVKVTQSSRYLVKRTGEKVFLECVQDMDHENMFWYRQDPGLGLRLIYFSYDVKMKEKGDIPEGYSVSREKKERFSLILESASTNQTSMYLCASRDLVGNTIYFGEGSWLTVV.

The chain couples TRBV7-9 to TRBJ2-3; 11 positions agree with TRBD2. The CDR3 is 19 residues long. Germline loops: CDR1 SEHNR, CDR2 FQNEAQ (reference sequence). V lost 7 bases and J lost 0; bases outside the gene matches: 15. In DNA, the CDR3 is TGTGCCAGCACCCGGGGTCTGAGTAGCGGGAGGGGTAGCACAGATACGCAGTATTTT. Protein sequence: CASTRGLSSGRGSTDTQYF.

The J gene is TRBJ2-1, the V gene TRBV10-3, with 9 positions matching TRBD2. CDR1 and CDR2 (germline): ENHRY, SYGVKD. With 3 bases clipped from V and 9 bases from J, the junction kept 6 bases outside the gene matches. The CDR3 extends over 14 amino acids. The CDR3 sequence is CAISDGTSHGEQFF. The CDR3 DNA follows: TGTGCCATCAGTGACGGGACTAGCCATGGTGAGCAGTTCTTC.